This T cell receptor beta chain is drawn from a study of T-cell memory formation after mild COVID-19. Study-level points and caveats: The study detected some responding clones in pre-infection memory, suggesting cross-reactive memory joined. Shrinking CD4+ clones were chiefly CM and EM; CD8+ ones were chiefly EMRA.

Amplification by 5'RACE using constant-segment primers produced TCR alpha and TCR beta cDNA libraries that carried sample barcodes and UMIs. One entry per CDR3 protein results from TCRdb running MiXCR on the 5' RACE reads. The sample has about 100,000 distinct CDR3 sequences, around 10% seen once. Note on this clonotype: Its antigen is unknown. Given a much more abundant clone one base away, this may be a read error.

There are 17 residues in the CDR3. Germline-derived CDR1 and CDR2 are MNHNY and SVGAGI (reference sequence). Sequenced input: PBMCs or a T cell subset sorted from them (not recorded which). The chain combines TRBV6-6 with TRBJ2-1; 8 bases map to TRBD2. This receptor was obtained from a man between 18 and 35 years old who had mild COVID-19 (a few samples of this study predate the infection). Cell type and time point are not known. The CDR3: CASIYYFGGVSYNEQFF. CDR3 bases: TGTGCCAGCATTTACTATTTCGGGGGGGTGTCCTACAATGAGCAGTTCTTC.